This TCR beta chain was sequenced in a study of T cell responses to AZD1222 COVID-19 vaccine. Study-wide points: The study found vaccine-associated CD4 TCRs spanning spike, dominant at 160-218 and 743-854. Two doses of AZD1222 preceded a rise in Spike-specific TCR breadth and depth. Possibly, clonal diversity was underestimated; donors were largely white British and included more females. Seropositive status at baseline applied to only 6 or 7 AZD1222 recipients.

Germline values: CDR1 SGHKS, CDR2 YYEKEE (reference sequence). The CDR3 is made up of 13 amino acids. Trimming took 3 bases from V and 4 from J; bases not matched to a gene: 3. Using immunoSEQ multiplex PCR, the repertoire was profiled, and TCRdb retains in-frame clones only, with some absent. The sample includes about 150,000 clones, around 85% seen only once; the top ten take 5.5% to 6%. Of note for this clone: Its target is not known.

The TCR comes from an adult in good health. The sequenced sample was peripheral blood, obtained on day 0 of MenACWY control vaccination. The chain has TRBV5-5 and TRBJ1-2; TRBD1 matches at 7 bases. CDR3 nucleotide sequence: TGTGCCAGCAGCTCCAGGGGGTTCTATGGCTACACCTTC. The encoded protein is CASSSRGFYGYTF.